This paragraph reports one T cell receptor beta chain. Its antigen is as yet unknown. Other DNA sequences in the same sample also yield this CDR3. Profiling relied on immunoSEQ multiplex PCR, and the TCRdb table lists in-frame clones only, not all of them. The profile shows 2,100,000 or so clones, more than 90% of them singletons. The CDR3 is made up of 13 amino acids. Germline V lookup: CDR1 KGHSH, CDR2 LQKENI. V lost 2 bases and J lost 4, with 6 bases in between. The record originates from a study of shared clonotypes between healthy human individuals. Regarding the study as a whole: Among non-shared clonotypes, generation probabilities were lower than among those shared by all four donors.

The clonotype was recovered from a man aged 18 to 35 in good health. The chain couples TRBV18 to TRBJ2-1, with TRBD1 as a possible D gene (6 bases). Sequencing was done on a sample of naive CD4+ T cells sorted from blood. Stated subset: CD45RA+ positively selected. The CDR3 bases are TGTGCCAGCTCACCAGGACAGTACAATGAGCAGTTCTTC. Translated, it gives CASSPGQYNEQFF.